The rows below give T cell receptor beta chains drawn from one sample of a study of OX40 agonist ivuxolimab in advanced cancers. Method: immunoSEQ multiplex PCR; TCRdb's copy keeps in-frame clones and lacks some. Seen here are about 27,000 clones, around three quarters observed once, and the top ten hold approximately 15%. Sequencing used CD4+ or CD8+ T cells sorted from blood, obtained in a trial of the OX40 agonist ivuxolimab. The receptors shown here come from an adult with an advanced solid tumor such as melanoma, head and neck, liver or kidney cancer. Each CDR3 is given with its conserved first and last residue. Fields, in order: J gene, D gene, clone size, V gene, CDR3 DNA, CDR3 protein. A D gene is named only where the DNA matches it firmly. Only part of the rows carry a size: once, few, many, or a class if the clone is expanded.

>TRBJ2-5|.|few|TRBV5-1
TGCGCCAGCAGCTTTAGAGGGATCCAAGAGACCCAGTACTTC
CASSFRGIQETQYF
>TRBJ1-2|.|few|TRBV6-5
TGTGCCAGCAGAATTGCACAGGCGAATTCCTATGGCTACACCTTC
CASRIAQANSYGYTF
>TRBJ2-7|.|.|TRBV11-3
TGTGCCAGCAGCTTAGGACGTCGGTCCGACGAGCAGTACTTC
CASSLGRRSDEQYF
>TRBJ1-6|TRBD1|.|TRBV12-5
TGTGCTAGTGGTCTACTGTCCCGGGACAGGGGTAATTCACCCCTCCACTTT
CASGLLSRDRGNSPLHF
>TRBJ2-5|TRBD1|.|TRBV5-1
TGCGCCAGCAGCTTGGGACAGGGCCCGGAGACCCAGTACTTC
CASSLGQGPETQYF
>TRBJ2-3|TRBD1|.|TRBV30
TGTGCCTGGTTGGGACAGTTGACCGATACGCAGTATTTT
CAWLGQLTDTQYF
>TRBJ2-5|.|few|TRBV7-2
TGTGCCAGCAGGCTTTCTACGTGGGAGACCCAGTACTTC
CASRLSTWETQYF
>TRBJ2-4|.|.|TRBV10-3
TGTGCCATCAGTGCTACAGGCTCCAAAAACATTCAGTACTTC
CAISATGSKNIQYF
>TRBJ1-3|.|few|TRBV10-1
TGCGCCAGCAGTGAGGACAGCCGTGGAAACACCATATATTTT
CASSEDSRGNTIYF
>TRBJ1-2|.|few|TRBV7-3
TGTGCCAGCAGCTTAGGGGGGTTCCAGAACTATGGCTACACCTTC
CASSLGGFQNYGYTF
>TRBJ2-1|TRBD1|once|TRBV18
TGTGCCAGCTCACCACCGAAAGGGACAGGGGAGCGGGAGCAGTTCTTC
CASSPPKGTGEREQFF
>TRBJ1-1|TRBD1|once|TRBV11-2
TGTGCCAGCAGCATTCAGGGGGTGGCTGAAGCTTTCTTT
CASSIQGVAEAFF
>TRBJ2-3|TRBD1|.|TRBV7-9
TGTGCCAGCAGCTTGGATTTAAGGGGGCGCACAGATACGCAGTATTTT
CASSLDLRGRTDTQYF
>TRBJ2-3|TRBD2|.|TRBV7-3
TGTGCCAGCAGCCCAGGGACTAGTTCCGCCGGGCAGTATTTT
CASSPGTSSAGQYF
>TRBJ1-2|.|.|TRBV19
TGTGCCAGTAGTTCTACGGAGTATGGCTACACCTTC
CASSSTEYGYTF
>TRBJ1-6|.|.|TRBV7-9
TGTGCCAGCAGCTTAGCGCTGGGTTCACCCCTCCACTTT
CASSLALGSPLHF
>TRBJ1-1|TRBD1|.|TRBV19
TGTGCCAGTAGTATTCTGGGCAGGGGGAGCACTGAAGCTTTCTTT
CASSILGRGSTEAFF
>TRBJ2-3|.|.|TRBV2
TGTGCCAGCACGAGAACAGGCGCCGCAGAGGGGTCAGATACGCAGTATTTT
CASTRTGAAEGSDTQYF
>TRBJ1-2|.|once|TRBV5-1
TGCGCCAGCAGCGATAGAACAGGGCTTGGCTACACCTTC
CASSDRTGLGYTF
>TRBJ1-3|.|.|TRBV2
TGTGCCAGCAGTGACAGGGAGCACTCTGGAAACACCATATATTTT
CASSDREHSGNTIYF
>TRBJ2-7|TRBD1|.|TRBV7-6
TGTGCCAGCAGCTTAGCGCCGGGACAGTTGTCCGAGCAGTACTTC
CASSLAPGQLSEQYF
>TRBJ2-7|.|.|TRBV28
TGTGCCAGCAGATTACAGGGAGGTCTCTACGAGCAGTACTTC
CASRLQGGLYEQYF
>TRBJ1-2|.|.|TRBV19
TGTGCCAGTAGCGACTGGACGGGCCCACGGGCTTACACCTTC
CASSDWTGPRAYTF
>TRBJ2-7|TRBD1|.|TRBV5-6
TGTGCCAGCAGCTTACTCAGGGGGCTCGAGCAGTACTTC
CASSLLRGLEQYF
>TRBJ1-1|.|.|TRBV6-1
TGTGCCAGCAAAGGACGGCTGAACACTGAAGCTTTCTTT
CASKGRLNTEAFF
>TRBJ1-5|TRBD1|.|TRBV7-2
TGTGCCAGCAGCTACCGCCCGGGACAGGTGGGATATAGCAATCAGCCCCAGCATTTT
CASSYRPGQVGYSNQPQHF
>TRBJ1-6|.|.|TRBV6-4
TGTGCCAGCAGCCAGACAGCTCTCTATAATTCACCCCTCCACTTT
CASSQTALYNSPLHF
>TRBJ1-1|.|once|TRBV11-2
TGTGCCAGCAGCTCCCCCCGGATTTCATGGACTGAAGCTTTCTTT
CASSSPRISWTEAFF
>TRBJ2-7|TRBD2|few|TRBV7-2
TGTGCCAGCAGCTTAGACTGGGGGGGACGCGAGCAGTACTTC
CASSLDWGGREQYF
>TRBJ2-2|TRBD1|.|TRBV25-1
TGTGCCAGCAGTGAATCAGTGACAGGGTCCCCCGGGGAGCTGTTTTTT
CASSESVTGSPGELFF
>TRBJ2-6|TRBD2|.|TRBV4-1
TGCGCCAGCAGCTCCGATCCGGGAGGTAGCTCTGGGGCCAACGTCCTGACTTTC
CASSSDPGGSSGANVLTF
>TRBJ2-7|.|.|TRBV4-3
TGCGCCAGCAGCCAAGATTGGTCTGAGCAGTACTTC
CASSQDWSEQYF